These T cell receptor beta chains were read from a single sample in a study of memory CD4+ T cells and cytomegalovirus serostatus. The table came from immunoSEQ multiplex PCR; TCRdb's copy has only in-frame clones and leaves some out. The sample includes some 41,000 clones, roughly four fifths of them seen just once. Sequencing input: memory CD4+ T cells from blood. Source of these receptors: an adult in good health and CMV-seronegative. CDR3s leave out the opening cysteine and the closing phenylalanine or tryptophan. Fields, in order: V gene, J gene, CDR3 protein.

V gene: TRBV29-1; J gene: TRBJ1-2; CDR3 protein: SVVDNRYGYT
V gene: TRBV7-2; J gene: TRBJ1-1; CDR3 protein: ASSLLPGVDTEAF
V gene: TRBV10-3; J gene: TRBJ2-5; CDR3 protein: AISERTGVSKETQY
V gene: TRBV16; J gene: TRBJ2-7; CDR3 protein: ASSQYGGYEQY
V gene: TRBV11-1; J gene: TRBJ2-5; CDR3 protein: ASSSTMATGARETQY
V gene: TRBV5-8; J gene: TRBJ2-3; CDR3 protein: ASSLDGLTDTQY
V gene: TRBV7-2; J gene: TRBJ2-2; CDR3 protein: ASSSVLAGGTGELF
V gene: TRBV5-6; J gene: TRBJ1-5; CDR3 protein: ASSLARDRNQPQH
V gene: TRBV7-2; J gene: TRBJ2-5; CDR3 protein: ASSAGALETQY
V gene: TRBV19; J gene: TRBJ2-4; CDR3 protein: ASSTGQKNIQY
V gene: TRBV7-2; J gene: TRBJ2-1; CDR3 protein: ASSSIAGTRWTNEQF
V gene: TRBV5-4; J gene: TRBJ1-1; CDR3 protein: ASSLMGATEAF
V gene: TRBV5-1; J gene: TRBJ1-2; CDR3 protein: ASSLFAGGVNGYT
V gene: TRBV7-2; J gene: TRBJ1-2; CDR3 protein: ASSPGQGEWGYT
V gene: TRBV28; J gene: TRBJ2-1; CDR3 protein: ASSSASGSWNEQF
V gene: TRBV4-3; J gene: TRBJ1-4; CDR3 protein: ASSQELYGEGKLF
V gene: TRBV6-4; J gene: TRBJ1-5; CDR3 protein: ASSVGGRGAQH
V gene: TRBV18; J gene: TRBJ2-5; CDR3 protein: ASSPATKETQY
V gene: TRBV19; J gene: TRBJ2-3; CDR3 protein: ASTPRGAVSPDTQY
V gene: TRBV2; J gene: TRBJ1-4; CDR3 protein: ASSVAGRGEKLF
V gene: TRBV30; J gene: TRBJ2-6; CDR3 protein: AWKAGANVLT
V gene: TRBV19; J gene: TRBJ1-4; CDR3 protein: ASSRRGHLEEKLF
V gene: TRBV5-1; J gene: TRBJ2-5; CDR3 protein: ASSFAGGSETQY
V gene: TRBV25-1; J gene: TRBJ2-3; CDR3 protein: ASSEGTSGRSDTQY
V gene: TRBV7-2; J gene: TRBJ2-3; CDR3 protein: ASSVQGVTDTQY
V gene: TRBV7-2; J gene: TRBJ1-3; CDR3 protein: ASSLQRVGNTIY
V gene: TRBV5-5; J gene: TRBJ1-2; CDR3 protein: ASSLAGYGYT